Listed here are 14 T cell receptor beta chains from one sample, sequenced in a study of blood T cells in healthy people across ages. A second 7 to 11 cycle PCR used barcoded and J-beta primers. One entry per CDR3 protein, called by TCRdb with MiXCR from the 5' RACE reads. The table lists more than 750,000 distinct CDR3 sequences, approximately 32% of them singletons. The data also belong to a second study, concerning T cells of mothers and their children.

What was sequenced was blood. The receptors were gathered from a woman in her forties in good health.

CDR3 amino acids: CASSLWTVSTDTQYF. The CDR3 nucleotides read TGTGCCAGCAGTCTCTGGACAGTAAGCACAGATACGCAGTATTTT. V usage is TRBV28 and J usage is TRBJ2-3, with a tentative D call TRBD1 (6 bases). V gave up 5 bases and J gave up 0 bases, with 12 bases separating them. The CDR3 totals 15 residues. From germline, CDR1 is MDHEN and CDR2 SYDVKM.

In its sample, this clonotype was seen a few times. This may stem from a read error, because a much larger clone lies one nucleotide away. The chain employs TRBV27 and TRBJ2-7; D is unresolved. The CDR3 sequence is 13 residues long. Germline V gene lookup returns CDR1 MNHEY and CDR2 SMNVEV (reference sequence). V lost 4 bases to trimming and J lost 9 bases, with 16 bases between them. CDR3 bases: TGTGCCAGCAGTTCCGCCCCCCCGCTAGGGCAGTACTTC. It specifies CASSSAPPLGQYF.

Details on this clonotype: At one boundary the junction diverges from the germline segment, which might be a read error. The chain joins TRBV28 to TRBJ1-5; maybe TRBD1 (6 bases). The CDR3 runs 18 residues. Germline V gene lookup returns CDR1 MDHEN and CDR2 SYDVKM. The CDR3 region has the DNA TGTGCCAGCAGTTTGGGCAGGGGAAGGGCATATAACAATCGGCCCCAGCATTTT. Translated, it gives CASSLGRGRAYNNRPQHF.

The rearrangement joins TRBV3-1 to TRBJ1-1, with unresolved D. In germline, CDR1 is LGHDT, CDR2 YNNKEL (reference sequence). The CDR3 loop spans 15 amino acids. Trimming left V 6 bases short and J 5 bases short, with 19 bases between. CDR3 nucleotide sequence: TGTGCCAGCAGTGATACCGGGCCCCTTCGGACTGAAGCTTTCTTT. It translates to CASSDTGPLRTEAFF.

Here the CDR3 DNA reads TGTGCCAGCAGCCTCCGGGACGGCAAAGAGACCCAGTACTTC. It yields the protein CASSLRDGKETQYF. The chain combines TRBV3-1 with TRBJ2-5; TRBD1 or TRBD2 may be the D gene (5 bases each). CDR1 and CDR2 (germline): LGHDT, YNNKEL (reference sequence). This CDR3 is built from 14 residues. V was trimmed by 4 bases and J by 3 bases, leaving 12 bases between them.

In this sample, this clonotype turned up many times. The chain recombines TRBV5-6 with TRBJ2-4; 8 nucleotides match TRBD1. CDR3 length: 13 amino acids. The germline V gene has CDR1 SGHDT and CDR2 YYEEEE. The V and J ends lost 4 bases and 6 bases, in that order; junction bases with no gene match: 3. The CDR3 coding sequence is TGTGCCAGCAGCGGAGACAGGGGAAACATTCAGTACTTC. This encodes CASSGDRGNIQYF. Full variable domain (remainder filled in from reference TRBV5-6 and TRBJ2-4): DAGVTQSPTHLIKTRGQQVTLRCSPKSGHDTVSWYQQALGQGPQFIFQYYEEEERQRGNFPDRFSGHQFPNYSSELNVNALLLGDSALYLCASSGDRGNIQYFGAGTRLSVL.

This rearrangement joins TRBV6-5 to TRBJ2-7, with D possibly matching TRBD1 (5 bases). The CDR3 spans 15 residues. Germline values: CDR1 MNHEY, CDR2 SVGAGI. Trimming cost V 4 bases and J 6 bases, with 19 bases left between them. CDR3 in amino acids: CASSSRSKGKVEQYF. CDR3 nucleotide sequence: TGTGCCAGCAGTTCCCGCTCGAAGGGGAAGGTCGAGCAGTACTTC.

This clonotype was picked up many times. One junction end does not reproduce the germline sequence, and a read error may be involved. The CDR3 coding sequence is TGTGCTAGCAGCTTAGCCATCGGCACAGACCTCTACAATGAGCAGTTCTTC. Its translation is CASSLAIGTDLYNEQFF. The rearrangement uses TRBV7-7 and TRBJ2-1; D unresolved. The length of the CDR3 is 17 residues. Germline V gene lookup returns CDR1 SSHAT and CDR2 FNYEAQ (reference sequence). Combining the CDR3 with reference TRBV7-7 and TRBJ2-1 gives the whole variable domain GAGVSQSPRYKVTKRGQDVTLRCDPISSHATLYWYQQALGQGPEFLTYFNYEAQPDKSGLPSDRFSAERPEGSISTLTIQRTEQRDSAMYRCASSLAIGTDLYNEQFFGPGTRLTVL.

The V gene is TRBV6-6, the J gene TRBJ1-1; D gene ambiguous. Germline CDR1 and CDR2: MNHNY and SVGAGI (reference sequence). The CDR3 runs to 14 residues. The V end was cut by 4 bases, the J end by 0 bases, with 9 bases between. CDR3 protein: CASSFIGMNTEAFF. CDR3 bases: TGTGCCAGCAGTTTCATAGGCATGAACACTGAAGCTTTCTTT.

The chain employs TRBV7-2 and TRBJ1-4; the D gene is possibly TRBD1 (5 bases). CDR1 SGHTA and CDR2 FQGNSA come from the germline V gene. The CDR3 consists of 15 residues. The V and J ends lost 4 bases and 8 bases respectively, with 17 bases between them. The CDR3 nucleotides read TGTGCCAGCAGCTCAGCAGGGACTCTTTTCGAAAAACTGTTTTTT. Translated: CASSSAGTLFEKLFF.

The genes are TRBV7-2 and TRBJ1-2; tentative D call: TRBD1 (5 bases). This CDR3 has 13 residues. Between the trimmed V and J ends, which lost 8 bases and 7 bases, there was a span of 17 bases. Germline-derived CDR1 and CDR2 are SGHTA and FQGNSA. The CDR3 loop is CASSAQGLSGYTF. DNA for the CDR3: TGTGCCAGCTCGGCCCAGGGTTTAAGTGGCTACACCTTC.

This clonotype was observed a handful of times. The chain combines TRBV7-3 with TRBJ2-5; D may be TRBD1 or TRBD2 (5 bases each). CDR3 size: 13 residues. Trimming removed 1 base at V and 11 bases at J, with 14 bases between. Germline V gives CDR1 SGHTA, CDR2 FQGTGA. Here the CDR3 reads CASSLNRFEGQYF. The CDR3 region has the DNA TGTGCCAGCAGCTTAAATAGGTTCGAGGGGCAGTACTTC.

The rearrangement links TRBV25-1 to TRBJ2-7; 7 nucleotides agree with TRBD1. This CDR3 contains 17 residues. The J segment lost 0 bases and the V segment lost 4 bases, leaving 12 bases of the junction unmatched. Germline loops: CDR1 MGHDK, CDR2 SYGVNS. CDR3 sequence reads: CASSGIRGQRSSYEQYF. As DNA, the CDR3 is TGTGCCAGCAGTGGAATAAGGGGACAGCGAAGCTCCTACGAGCAGTACTTC.

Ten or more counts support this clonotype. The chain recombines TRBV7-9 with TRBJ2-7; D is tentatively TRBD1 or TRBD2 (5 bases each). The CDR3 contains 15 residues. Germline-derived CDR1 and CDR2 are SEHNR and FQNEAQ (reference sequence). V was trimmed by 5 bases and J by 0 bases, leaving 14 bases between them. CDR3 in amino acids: CASSRGASASYEQYF. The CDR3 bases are TGTGCCAGCAGCAGAGGGGCTTCAGCCTCCTACGAGCAGTACTTC. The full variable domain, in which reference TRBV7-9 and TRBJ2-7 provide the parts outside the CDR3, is DTGVSQNPRHKITKRGQNVTFRCDPISEHNRLYWYRQTLGQGPEFLTYFQNEAQLEKSRLLSDRFSAERPKGSFSTLEIQRTEQGDSAMYLCASSRGASASYEQYFGPGTRLTVT.